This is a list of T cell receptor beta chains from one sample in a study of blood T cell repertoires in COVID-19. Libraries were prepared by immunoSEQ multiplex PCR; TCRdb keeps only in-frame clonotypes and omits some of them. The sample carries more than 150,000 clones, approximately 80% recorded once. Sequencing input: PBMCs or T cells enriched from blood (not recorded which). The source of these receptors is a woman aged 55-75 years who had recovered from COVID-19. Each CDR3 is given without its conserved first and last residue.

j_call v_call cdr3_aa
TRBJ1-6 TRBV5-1 ASSLVVSSYNSPLH
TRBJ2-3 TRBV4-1 ASSQFRSGWGTDTQY
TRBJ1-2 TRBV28 ASSFRGAQGAYGYT
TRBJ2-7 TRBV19 ASSDRGFYEQY
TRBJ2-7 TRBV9 ASGRVGSGEQY
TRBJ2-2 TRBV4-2 ASSQALAGLSGELF
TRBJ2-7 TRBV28 ASSSPGSSYEQY
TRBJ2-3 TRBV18 ASSPTGLAGNRWADTQY
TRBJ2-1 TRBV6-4 ASRGQGDNEQF
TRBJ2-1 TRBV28 ASSLGTALYNEQF